The 14 T cell receptor beta chains presented below share a single source sample, sequenced in a study of T-cell memory formation after mild COVID-19. MiXCR, applied by TCRdb to the 5' RACE reads, yields one record per CDR3 protein. The sample shows about 290,000 distinct CDR3 sequences, around 15% of them seen only once. Sequencing input: PBMCs or a T cell subset sorted from them (not recorded which). These receptors came from a man in his late teens or twenties who had mild COVID-19 (a few samples of this study predate the infection). Cell type and time point are not known.

This chain connects TRBV6-2 or TRBV6-3 to TRBJ1-1, with D maybe TRBD1 (6 bases). Germline-derived CDR1 and CDR2 are MNHEY and SVGEGT. V lost 10 bases and J lost 4, with 16 bases in between. This CDR3 is 13 amino acids long. The CDR3 region has the DNA TGTGCCACCCTACAGGGAGATGGCACTGAAGCTTTCTTT. This gives the protein CATLQGDGTEAFF.

This clonotype was detected a few times. CDR3 loop: CATALVPGQTQYF. CDR3 in DNA: TGTGCCACCGCCCTAGTCCCCGGACAGACCCAGTACTTC. The genes are TRBV6-5 and TRBJ2-5; D not resolved. With 10 bases removed from V and 6 bases from J, the gap between germline ends came to 18 bases. The CDR3 is 13 amino acids. The germline V gene encodes CDR1 MNHEY and CDR2 SVGAGI.

This clonotype was detected only a few times. This chain joins TRBV5-6 and TRBJ2-7; 8 positions match TRBD2. V lost 5 bases to trimming and J lost 2 bases; unmatched junction nucleotides: 6. Germline V lookup: CDR1 SGHDT, CDR2 YYEEEE. This CDR3 region has 14 residues. The CDR3: CASRRRGDPYEQYF. CDR3 bases: TGTGCCAGCAGACGGCGGGGGGACCCCTACGAGCAGTACTTC.

In its sample, this clonotype was seen a few times. The chain uses TRBV7-2 and TRBJ2-5, with a possible D match to TRBD1 (6 bases). Germline V CDR1 and CDR2: SGHTA, FQGNSA. This CDR3 is 13 amino acids long. Trimming took 6 bases from V and 5 from J, leaving 13 bases between them. The CDR3 nucleotides are TGTGCCAGCAGACAGGGTAACAAGGAGACCCAGTACTTC. It is translated as CASRQGNKETQYF.

A few counts support this clonotype. The genes are TRBV4-2 and TRBJ1-5, with 8 bases fitting TRBD1. The length of the CDR3 is 16 residues. Germline V CDR1 and CDR2: LGHNA, YNFKEQ. V lost 5 bases, J lost 7 bases, and 13 bases stayed unmatched. The CDR3 spells CASSSSDRAGRQPQHF. The CDR3 nucleotides are TGTGCCAGCAGCTCTTCGGACAGGGCCGGGAGACAGCCCCAGCATTTT.

The chain links TRBV7-2 to TRBJ1-2; TRBD1 is a possible D gene (5 bases). Germline V gene data show CDR1 as SGHTA and CDR2 as FQGNSA. The CDR3 sequence is 13 residues long. V lost 5 bases, J lost 5 bases, and 12 bases lay in between. Here the CDR3 DNA reads TGTGCCAGCAGCCGCCGGGACGGTTATGGCTACACCTTC. It is translated as CASSRRDGYGYTF.

This rearrangement joins TRBV5-6 to TRBJ1-2; 9 bases map to TRBD1. Germline trimming cut 4 bases from V and 3 bases from J; bases unmatched to any gene: 4. CDR1 is SGHDT and CDR2 is YYEEEE in the germline V gene. This CDR3 region has 14 residues. The CDR3 DNA sequence: TGTGCCAGCAGCGGCGGGACAGGGTACTATGGCTACACCTTC. It translates to CASSGGTGYYGYTF.

This clonotype was counted ten times or more. The J gene is TRBJ2-1, the V gene TRBV7-9; D ambiguous. Trimming removed 5 bases at V and 1 base at J, with 6 bases between. The CDR3 loop spans 13 amino acids. Germline CDR1 SEHNR, CDR2 FQNEAQ (reference sequence). CDR3 DNA sequence: TGTGCCAGCAGCGAGGCATCCTACAATGAGCAGTTCTTC. This codes for CASSEASYNEQFF.

CDR3 sequence: CASSAAPGDRNEQFF. In nucleotides, the CDR3 is TGTGCCAGCAGTGCCGCACCAGGGGATCGGAATGAGCAGTTCTTC. The chain carries TRBV25-1 and TRBJ2-1, with D tentatively TRBD1 (6 bases). Trimming pared 4 bases from V and 7 bases from J, leaving 17 bases between. CDR3 length: 15 amino acids. Germline V gives CDR1 MGHDK, CDR2 SYGVNS.

This clonotype was recorded a few times. This chain links TRBV7-2 with TRBJ2-3, with unresolved D. Germline lookup yields CDR1 SGHTA and CDR2 FQGNSA. The CDR3 runs to 12 residues. V dropped 1 base and J dropped 6 bases, with 5 bases sitting between them. CDR3 in amino acids: CASSLDGDTQYF. In nucleotides, the CDR3 is TGTGCCAGCAGCTTAGACGGGGATACGCAGTATTTT.

The genes are TRBV4-3 and TRBJ2-7; D gene uncertain. From germline, CDR1 is LGHNA and CDR2 YSLEER. V lost 5 bases and J lost 0, with 14 bases in between. This CDR3 has 15 amino acids. In nucleotides, the CDR3 is TGCGCCAGCAGCGGGTCGTTGGCAGCCTCCTACGAGCAGTACTTC. This encodes CASSGSLAASYEQYF.

This clonotype was found a few times. The chain has TRBV7-8 and TRBJ2-5, with D possibly matching TRBD1 (7 bases). V lost 2 bases and J lost 5, with 18 bases in between. CDR1 SGHVS and CDR2 FQNEAQ come from the germline V gene. The CDR3 has 16 amino acids. The CDR3 sequence is CASSLRRQGGTETQYF. CDR3 coding DNA: TGTGCCAGCAGCTTACGGCGGCAGGGGGGAACCGAGACCCAGTACTTC.

The rearrangement links TRBV4-1 to TRBJ1-2; possible D gene TRBD1, 6 bases. CDR3 length: 19 residues. V gave up 3 bases and J gave up 6 bases, with 29 bases separating them. CDR1 is MGHRA, CDR2 YSYEKL, per germline. This CDR3 reads CASSHRHPWNWQGRDGYTF. The CDR3 DNA reads as TGCGCCAGCAGCCATCGCCACCCTTGGAACTGGCAGGGGAGGGATGGCTACACCTTC.

The gene calls are TRBV11-2 and TRBJ2-7; 9 bases align to TRBD2. The V gene end was trimmed by 5 bases and the J gene end by 3 bases; junction bases not matched to a gene: 8. CDR1 is SGHAT, CDR2 FQNNGV, per germline. The CDR3 consists of 15 residues. CDR3 coding DNA: TGTGCCAGCAGCGACCGACTAGCGGAACACTACGAGCAGTACTTC. It yields the protein CASSDRLAEHYEQYF.